The next 10 T cell receptor beta chains were all read from a single sample in a study of cytomegalovirus exposure and HLA in healthy donors. Here immunoSEQ multiplex PCR was the method, and the copy in TCRdb shows in-frame clones only, minus some. In the table there are 120,000 or so clones, more than 85% of which are singletons. Material: PBMCs. The receptor set was obtained from a man between 18 and 35 years old in good health and CMV-seropositive.

V is TRBV10-2 and J is TRBJ2-5; 8 positions agree with TRBD2. There are 16 residues in the CDR3. Losses at the gene ends were 5 bases for V and 2 bases for J; bases not matched to a gene: 10. CDR1 is WSHSY and CDR2 is SAAADI in the germline V gene. The CDR3 reads CASSFGRGGQQETQYF. The CDR3 DNA is TGCGCCAGCAGTTTCGGCCGCGGGGGGCAACAAGAGACCCAGTACTTC.

The gene calls are TRBV27 and TRBJ2-7, with a tentative D call TRBD2 (5 bases). This CDR3 has 14 residues. The ends were cut back, 6 bases at V and 7 bases at J, with 19 bases in the middle. Germline V gives CDR1 MNHEY, CDR2 SMNVEV (reference sequence). The CDR3 bases are TGTGCCAGCAGCCTAGGGTCTGCCACGGGGGAGCAGTACTTC. Protein: CASSLGSATGEQYF.

This chain joins TRBV11-2 and TRBJ2-5; 8 bases align to TRBD1. Germline V gene lookup returns CDR1 SGHAT and CDR2 FQNNGV. This CDR3 region has 13 residues. After removal of 4 bases from V and 6 bases from J, the junction contained 4 bases not matched to a gene. The CDR3 spells CASSSRDRQTQYF. The CDR3 DNA is TGTGCCAGCAGCTCCAGGGACAGGCAGACCCAGTACTTC.

J is TRBJ2-3 and V is TRBV6-1; 11 bases fit TRBD2. The CDR3 has 15 residues. Per germline, CDR1 MNHNS and CDR2 SASEGT. The junction had 8 bases not matched to a gene; V was cut back by 6 bases and J by 6 bases. CDR3 nucleotide sequence: TGTGCCAGCAGACGACTAGCGGGGTCCGGGGATACGCAGTATTTT. Protein: CASRRLAGSGDTQYF.

This chain uses TRBV9 with TRBJ1-2; no firm D call. V lost 2 bases to trimming and J lost 3 bases, with 8 bases between them. Germline V gene sequence: CDR1 SGDLS, CDR2 YYNGEE. The CDR3 runs 13 residues. CDR3 sequence: CASSVGSYYGYTF. CDR3 bases: TGTGCCAGCAGCGTGGGGAGCTACTATGGCTACACCTTC.

The chain is built from TRBV9 and TRBJ2-1, with D unresolved. Trimming left V 2 bases short and J 5 bases short, with 11 bases between. CDR3 length equals 14 residues. Germline CDR1 and CDR2: SGDLS and YYNGEE. For the CDR3, the DNA is TGTGCCAGCAGCGTTTTCCCTCTCCACAATGAGCAGTTCTTC. This codes for CASSVFPLHNEQFF.

J is TRBJ1-4 and V is TRBV4-1; D gene uncertain. The CDR3 runs to 15 residues. The germline V gene has CDR1 MGHRA and CDR2 YSYEKL. Trimming shortened V by 5 bases and J by 4 bases, and 14 bases separated the two germline ends. The CDR3 sequence: CASSVGRRGNEKLFF. The CDR3 nucleotides read TGCGCCAGCAGCGTCGGGCGGCGGGGTAATGAAAAACTGTTTTTT.

The rearrangement uses TRBV2 and TRBJ2-5; D call uncertain. The CDR3 covers 14 residues. Between the trimmed V and J ends, which lost 5 bases and 2 bases, there was a span of 12 bases. Germline assignment: CDR1 SNHLY and CDR2 FYNNEI. Here the CDR3 DNA reads TGTGCCAGCAGTCCAGACACCCATCAAGAGACCCAGTACTTC. Translated: CASSPDTHQETQYF.

The chain is built from TRBV19 and TRBJ1-1, with no clear D. Germline V gives CDR1 LNHDA, CDR2 SQIVND (reference sequence). V lost 1 base and J lost 2, with 11 bases in between. This CDR3 has 15 amino acids. CDR3 in DNA: TGTGCCAGTAGTATAGGCGGATGGGTAAACACTGAAGCTTTCTTT. Translating it yields CASSIGGWVNTEAFF.

The V gene is TRBV27, the J gene TRBJ2-5; 10 bases are a match to TRBD2. J gave up 2 bases and V 5 bases, and 5 bases lay outside the gene matches. The CDR3 loop spans 15 amino acids. The germline V gene has CDR1 MNHEY and CDR2 SMNVEV (reference sequence). The CDR3 bases are TGTGCCAGCAGTCCGAAGCGGGGGGGACAAGAGACCCAGTACTTC. This sequence encodes CASSPKRGGQETQYF.